This entry features one T cell receptor (beta chain) sequence. The CDR3 runs 16 residues. Deletions cut 5 bases from V and 3 bases from J, with 19 bases between. From germline, CDR1 is SGHVS and CDR2 FQNEAQ. Original handling: Reference gene primer amplification gave nucleated cell count estimates. Only in-frame clones appear in the TCRdb table, and some are missing; sequencing was by immunoSEQ multiplex PCR. Clone size and the V and J calls come from that table; the DNA yielded D and trimming. The sample shows about 120,000 clones, more than 70% of them seen only once. This entry belongs to a study of blood T cell repertoires in COVID-19. On the study more broadly: COVID-19 samples, acute and convalescent, were from the United States, Italy and Spain. PBMCs, B-cell-depleted T cells, or T cells were the source of the cDNA or gDNA that made up the material.

This chain joins TRBV7-8 and TRBJ1-2, with D hard to call. Source material: peripheral blood. This TCR came from a human donor in a cohort sampled during active COVID-19. The CDR3 region is CASSPLARVADYGYTF. The DNA for the CDR3 is TGTGCCAGCAGCCCGCTAGCACGGGTTGCCGACTATGGCTACACCTTC.